The rows below give T cell receptor beta chains drawn from one sample of a study of T cell repertoires in cytomegalovirus infection. Their antigen targets remain unknown. TCRdb re-derived calls from the reads in MiXCR, one entry per CDR3 protein. The sample comprises around 360,000 distinct CDR3 sequences, roughly a third of which are singletons, and approximately 15% rests with the top ten. The source was cultured PBMCs, collected from culture after CMV antigen stimulation. The receptors stem from a human donor in good health (CMV status not recorded). Some clones in this sample may be carry-over from other donors' samples. Both conserved end residues are part of each CDR3. Fields, in order: clone size, V gene, J gene, D gene, CDR3 protein, CDR3 DNA. The D gene is left open where the match is weak. For some rows the clone size is stated as once, few or many, or as a class when expanded; others skip it.

clone size: .
V gene: TRBV5-1
J gene: TRBJ1-1
D gene: .
CDR3 protein: CASSLYYANTEAFF
CDR3 DNA: TGCGCCAGCAGCTTGTATTACGCGAACACTGAAGCTTTCTTT

clone size: .
V gene: TRBV12-3/TRBV12-4
J gene: TRBJ2-5
D gene: TRBD2
CDR3 protein: CASSQKRERGETQYF
CDR3 DNA: TGTGCCAGCAGTCAGAAGCGGGAGCGAGGAGAGACCCAGTACTTC

clone size: .
V gene: TRBV20-1
J gene: TRBJ1-1
D gene: .
CDR3 protein: CSAQSWQMNTEAFF
CDR3 DNA: TGCAGTGCACAGTCTTGGCAGATGAACACTGAAGCTTTCTTT

clone size: few
V gene: TRBV6-6
J gene: TRBJ2-6
D gene: .
CDR3 protein: CASSYAQGDGANVLTF
CDR3 DNA: TGTGCCAGCAGTTACGCGCAGGGTGATGGGGCCAACGTCCTGACTTTC

clone size: .
V gene: TRBV9
J gene: TRBJ2-3
D gene: .
CDR3 protein: CASSDHYWTSYTQYF
CDR3 DNA: TGTGCCAGCAGCGACCATTACTGGACATCCTATACGCAGTATTTT

clone size: .
V gene: TRBV7-2
J gene: TRBJ2-7
D gene: .
CDR3 protein: CASSLVIGDSYEQYF
CDR3 DNA: TGTGCCAGCAGCTTAGTGATTGGGGACTCCTACGAGCAGTACTTC

clone size: .
V gene: TRBV7-6
J gene: TRBJ1-2
D gene: TRBD1
CDR3 protein: CASSPPGTGSSGYTF
CDR3 DNA: TGTGCCAGCAGCCCCCCGGGGACAGGGTCATCTGGCTACACCTTC

clone size: .
V gene: TRBV24-1
J gene: TRBJ1-1
D gene: .
CDR3 protein: CATSDLGSRAFF
CDR3 DNA: TGTGCCACCAGTGATTTGGGCAGCCGGGCTTTCTTT

clone size: .
V gene: TRBV10-3
J gene: TRBJ1-5
D gene: TRBD1
CDR3 protein: CAISDRASGDQPQHF
CDR3 DNA: TGTGCCATCAGCGACAGGGCATCGGGAGATCAGCCCCAGCATTTT

clone size: .
V gene: TRBV29-1
J gene: TRBJ2-5
D gene: TRBD1
CDR3 protein: CSVRPRDRGKQETQYF
CDR3 DNA: TGCAGCGTGAGGCCCCGGGACAGGGGAAAGCAAGAGACCCAGTACTTC

clone size: few
V gene: TRBV7-8
J gene: TRBJ2-3
D gene: TRBD1
CDR3 protein: CASSDRETSTDTQYF
CDR3 DNA: TGTGCCAGCAGCGACAGGGAGACTAGCACAGATACGCAGTATTTT

clone size: few
V gene: TRBV29-1
J gene: TRBJ1-1
D gene: .
CDR3 protein: CSVNLRGTNTEAFF
CDR3 DNA: TGCAGCGTTAACCTCAGGGGAACGAACACTGAAGCTTTCTTT

clone size: .
V gene: TRBV5-1
J gene: TRBJ1-1
D gene: .
CDR3 protein: CASSLIGKNTEAFF
CDR3 DNA: TGCGCCAGCAGCTTGATCGGGAAGAACACTGAAGCTTTCTTT

clone size: .
V gene: TRBV19
J gene: TRBJ1-5
D gene: .
CDR3 protein: CASSTDTRGNQPQHF
CDR3 DNA: TGTGCCAGTAGTACGGACACGAGGGGCAATCAGCCCCAGCATTTT

clone size: few
V gene: TRBV12-3/TRBV12-4
J gene: TRBJ2-7
D gene: .
CDR3 protein: CASTRDHYEQYF
CDR3 DNA: TGTGCCAGCACTAGGGACCATTACGAGCAGTACTTC

clone size: few
V gene: TRBV12-3/TRBV12-4
J gene: TRBJ2-1
D gene: TRBD2
CDR3 protein: CASSLNSGRGPWNEQFF
CDR3 DNA: TGTGCCAGCAGTCTCAATAGCGGGAGGGGACCTTGGAATGAGCAGTTCTTC

clone size: many
V gene: TRBV7-2
J gene: TRBJ1-1
D gene: TRBD1
CDR3 protein: CASSLGGTGAEAFF
CDR3 DNA: TGTGCCAGCAGCTTAGGCGGGACAGGAGCTGAAGCTTTCTTT

clone size: few
V gene: TRBV20-1
J gene: TRBJ1-2
D gene: .
CDR3 protein: CSAISGTQTEGYTF
CDR3 DNA: TGCAGTGCTATATCCGGGACCCAAACCGAAGGCTACACCTTC

clone size: once
V gene: TRBV12-3/TRBV12-4
J gene: TRBJ1-2
D gene: .
CDR3 protein: CASSPPHPTDLLQSNYGYTF
CDR3 DNA: TGTGCCAGCAGCCCCCCGCACCCGACGGACCTACTCCAAAGCAACTATGGCTACACCTTC

clone size: few
V gene: TRBV20-1
J gene: TRBJ2-5
D gene: TRBD2
CDR3 protein: CSASGPSGRAKETQYF
CDR3 DNA: TGCAGTGCTAGTGGACCTAGCGGGAGGGCCAAAGAGACCCAGTACTTC

clone size: many
V gene: TRBV7-6
J gene: TRBJ1-2
D gene: TRBD1
CDR3 protein: CASSARTGYGYTF
CDR3 DNA: TGTGCCAGCAGCGCCCGGACAGGCTATGGCTACACCTTC

clone size: .
V gene: TRBV27
J gene: TRBJ2-1
D gene: .
CDR3 protein: CASSLSLASYNEQFF
CDR3 DNA: TGTGCCAGCAGTTTATCTCTAGCTTCTTACAATGAGCAGTTCTTC

clone size: .
V gene: TRBV20-1
J gene: TRBJ2-2
D gene: .
CDR3 protein: CSAPENTGELFF
CDR3 DNA: TGCAGTGCCCCAGAGAACACCGGGGAGCTGTTTTTT

clone size: many
V gene: TRBV7-2
J gene: TRBJ2-1
D gene: .
CDR3 protein: CASSLRGSWPNNEQFF
CDR3 DNA: TGTGCCAGCAGCTTAAGGGGGTCTTGGCCCAACAATGAGCAGTTCTTC

clone size: many
V gene: TRBV7-2
J gene: TRBJ2-1
D gene: TRBD2
CDR3 protein: CASSLTSGRDEQFF
CDR3 DNA: TGTGCCAGCAGCTTGACTAGCGGGAGAGATGAGCAGTTCTTC

clone size: .
V gene: TRBV7-3
J gene: TRBJ1-1
D gene: .
CDR3 protein: CASSQQPWGTEAFF
CDR3 DNA: TGTGCCAGCAGCCAACAGCCGTGGGGTACTGAAGCTTTCTTT

clone size: few
V gene: TRBV7-8
J gene: TRBJ1-6
D gene: TRBD1
CDR3 protein: CASSLVGTGNSPLHF
CDR3 DNA: TGTGCCAGCAGCTTAGTGGGGACAGGAAATTCACCCCTCCACTTT

clone size: .
V gene: TRBV7-2
J gene: TRBJ2-1
D gene: TRBD1
CDR3 protein: CASRGTDNNEQFF
CDR3 DNA: TGTGCCAGCAGAGGGACAGACAACAATGAGCAGTTCTTC

clone size: .
V gene: TRBV6-2/TRBV6-3
J gene: TRBJ2-1
D gene: TRBD2
CDR3 protein: CASSYFRGGRAPAYNEQFF
CDR3 DNA: TGTGCCAGCAGTTACTTTAGGGGCGGGAGGGCCCCCGCCTACAATGAGCAGTTCTTC

clone size: .
V gene: TRBV11-2
J gene: TRBJ2-3
D gene: .
CDR3 protein: CASSLGSGSDTQYF
CDR3 DNA: TGTGCCAGCAGCTTAGGTAGTGGATCAGATACGCAGTATTTT

clone size: .
V gene: TRBV28
J gene: TRBJ2-5
D gene: .
CDR3 protein: CASGRDFQETQYF
CDR3 DNA: TGTGCCAGCGGCCGGGACTTCCAAGAGACCCAGTACTTC

clone size: few
V gene: TRBV7-3
J gene: TRBJ2-5
D gene: TRBD2
CDR3 protein: CASSLQAGNQETQYF
CDR3 DNA: TGTGCCAGCAGCTTACAAGCGGGAAACCAAGAGACCCAGTACTTC

clone size: few
V gene: TRBV28
J gene: TRBJ2-6
D gene: .
CDR3 protein: CASNFGAGANVLTF
CDR3 DNA: .

clone size: few
V gene: TRBV2
J gene: TRBJ1-1
D gene: TRBD1
CDR3 protein: CASSTGTGGPEAFF
CDR3 DNA: TGTGCCAGCAGTACCGGGACAGGGGGCCCTGAAGCTTTCTTT

clone size: few
V gene: TRBV10-3
J gene: TRBJ1-1
D gene: .
CDR3 protein: CAISEDRSLNEAFF
CDR3 DNA: TGTGCCATCAGTGAGGACAGGAGTCTCAATGAAGCTTTCTTT

clone size: .
V gene: TRBV19
J gene: TRBJ1-5
D gene: TRBD1
CDR3 protein: CASSILTGGTWHF
CDR3 DNA: TGTGCCAGTAGTATATTGACAGGGGGCACTTGGCATTTT

clone size: .
V gene: TRBV11-2
J gene: TRBJ2-3
D gene: .
CDR3 protein: CASSFGRIGLTQYF
CDR3 DNA: TGTGCCAGCAGCTTCGGGAGAATAGGTCTTACGCAGTATTTT

clone size: .
V gene: TRBV6-6
J gene: TRBJ2-1
D gene: TRBD2
CDR3 protein: CATHTSGSYNEQFF
CDR3 DNA: TGTGCCACCCATACTAGCGGGAGTTACAATGAGCAGTTCTTC

clone size: .
V gene: TRBV12-3/TRBV12-4
J gene: TRBJ1-1
D gene: .
CDR3 protein: CASSITGRKTTEAFF
CDR3 DNA: TGTGCCAGCAGTATTACGGGGAGAAAGACCACTGAAGCTTTCTTT

clone size: .
V gene: TRBV6-1
J gene: TRBJ2-7
D gene: TRBD2
CDR3 protein: CASSDHPTSGRSIGYEQYF
CDR3 DNA: TGTGCCAGCAGTGATCATCCGACTAGCGGGAGAAGTATAGGCTACGAGCAGTACTTC

clone size: .
V gene: TRBV29-1
J gene: TRBJ1-3
D gene: .
CDR3 protein: CSVAGSGNTIYF
CDR3 DNA: TGCAGCGTTGCCGGGTCCGGAAACACCATATATTTT

clone size: few
V gene: TRBV9
J gene: TRBJ2-2
D gene: TRBD2
CDR3 protein: CASSLRPQLAGGTGELFF
CDR3 DNA: TGTGCCAGCAGCCTGAGACCCCAACTAGCGGGAGGCACCGGGGAGCTGTTTTTT

clone size: few
V gene: TRBV6-2/TRBV6-3
J gene: TRBJ1-1
D gene: .
CDR3 protein: CASSYYRLGPTRIESTEAFF
CDR3 DNA: TGTGCCAGCAGTTACTATAGACTGGGACCGACAAGGATTGAAAGCACTGAAGCTTTCTTT

clone size: .
V gene: TRBV7-2
J gene: TRBJ1-5
D gene: .
CDR3 protein: CASSSPGNQPQHF
CDR3 DNA: TGTGCCAGCAGCTCCCCCGGCAATCAGCCCCAGCATTTT

clone size: many
V gene: TRBV7-2
J gene: TRBJ2-3
D gene: TRBD2
CDR3 protein: CASSLVLAGGPDTQYF
CDR3 DNA: TGTGCCAGCAGCTTAGTACTAGCGGGAGGCCCAGATACGCAGTATTTT

clone size: few
V gene: TRBV5-5
J gene: TRBJ2-3
D gene: .
CDR3 protein: CASSLVQGSTDTQYF
CDR3 DNA: TGTGCCAGCAGCTTGGTCCAGGGTAGCACAGATACGCAGTATTTT

clone size: few
V gene: TRBV4-1
J gene: TRBJ2-1
D gene: TRBD2
CDR3 protein: CASTQLAGKGSEQFF
CDR3 DNA: TGCGCCAGCACCCAACTAGCGGGAAAAGGTAGTGAGCAGTTCTTC

clone size: .
V gene: TRBV7-8
J gene: TRBJ2-1
D gene: .
CDR3 protein: CASSLSLLGNEQFF
CDR3 DNA: TGTGCCAGCAGCTTATCCTTACTTGGCAATGAGCAGTTCTTC